What follows describes a single T cell receptor beta chain. Its antigen is undetermined. Trimming removed 6 bases from V and 0 bases from J, with 9 bases in between. This CDR3 is built from 14 residues. The use of a sample-barcoded 5' primer and a J-beta primer mix characterized a second PCR of roughly 6 to 12 cycles. TCRdb processed the 5' RACE reads anew with MiXCR; each CDR3 protein has one entry. The sample comprises more than 1,400,000 distinct CDR3 sequences, around two fifths of which are singletons, and 6.5% to 10% rests with the top ten. This record comes from a study of blood T cells in healthy people across ages. Notes on the study in general: With donor CMV status unknown, expanded clonotype changes were possibly confounded.

This receptor was obtained from a young woman in good health. The sample comprised blood. The chain is built from TRBV12-3 or TRBV12-4 and TRBJ1-5, with D hard to call. The CDR3 here is CASSTLRSNQPQHF. The CDR3 DNA reads TGTGCCAGCAGCACCCTCCGTAGCAATCAGCCCCAGCATTTT.